The entry below gives a single T cell receptor beta chain sequence along with its context. This sample is drawn from a study of human CD8 memory T cell subsets. UMI-labeled 5' RACE was used, and it produced the TCR beta libraries. From its re-call of the 5' RACE reads, TCRdb lists each CDR3 protein once, without DNA. The sample totals over 6,500 distinct CDR3 sequences. From germline, CDR1 is LNHNV and CDR2 YYDKDF (reference sequence). The CDR3 spans 16 residues. The TCR originated in a human donor in good health. The chain recombines TRBV15 with TRBJ1-2; the D call of TRBD1 rests on TCRdb alone, since no DNA is present to check it. The specimen sequenced was CD8+ stem-like memory T cells (TSCM and TCM) sorted from PBMCs. Subset: stem-like memory CD8 T cells (TSTEM), CCR7+ PD-1- TIGIT-. The CDR3 region is CATSSYQDREVYGYTF.